Listed below are T cell receptor beta chains from one sample, sequenced in a study of cytomegalovirus exposure and HLA in healthy donors. Here immunoSEQ multiplex PCR was the method, and the copy in TCRdb shows in-frame clones only, minus some. The table records roughly 140,000 clones, 78% of them present only once. Sequencing was done on a sample of PBMCs. The receptors here all came from a male donor in good health and CMV-seronegative. The conserved cysteine and the conserved F or W are not part of the CDR3 here.

TRBV2	TRBJ2-2	ASSVSGDVGELF
TRBV30	TRBJ1-2	AWSYRGRGGYT
TRBV19	TRBJ1-2	ASSVKAGGIGYT
TRBV5-1	TRBJ2-3	ASSTGQGADTQY
TRBV13	TRBJ2-7	ASSGPGTGPYEQY
TRBV7-3	TRBJ1-2	ASSLSGTDYGYT
TRBV29-1	TRBJ2-7	SVEGLLESSYEQY
TRBV18	TRBJ2-3	ASSPVGGTGTDTQY
TRBV5-1	TRBJ1-1	ASSPQGAPSTEAF
TRBV29-1	TRBJ2-1	SVVDSNYNEQF
TRBV7-3	TRBJ2-2	ASSSHGAGELF
TRBV19	TRBJ1-4	ASSPGQGEKLF
TRBV19	TRBJ1-3	ASSTHRSSGNTIY
TRBV18	TRBJ2-5	ASSTRNGETQY
TRBV4-1	TRBJ1-3	ASSKGAGFSGNTIY
TRBV19	TRBJ1-1	ASSIGTGPGRGAF
TRBV10-2	TRBJ2-3	ASSETSGGADTQY
TRBV6-1	TRBJ2-7	ASSLAFNYEQY
TRBV5-4	TRBJ1-3	ASSGDRLSSGNTIY